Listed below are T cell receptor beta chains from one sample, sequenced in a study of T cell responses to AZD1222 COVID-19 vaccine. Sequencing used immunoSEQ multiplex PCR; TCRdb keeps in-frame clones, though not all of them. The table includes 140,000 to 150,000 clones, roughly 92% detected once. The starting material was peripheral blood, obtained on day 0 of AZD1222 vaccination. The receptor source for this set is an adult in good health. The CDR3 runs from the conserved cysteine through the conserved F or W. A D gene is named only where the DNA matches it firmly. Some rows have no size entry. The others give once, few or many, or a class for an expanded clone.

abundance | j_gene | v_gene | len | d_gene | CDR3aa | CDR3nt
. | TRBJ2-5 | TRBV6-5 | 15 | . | CASSYSMGGTETQYF | TGTGCCAGCAGTTACTCGATGGGGGGAACGGAGACCCAGTACTTC
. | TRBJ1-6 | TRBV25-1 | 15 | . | CASSGGRIYNSPLHF | TGTGCCAGCAGTGGGGGCAGAATCTATAATTCACCCCTCCACTTT
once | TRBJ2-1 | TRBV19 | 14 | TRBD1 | CASEGTGSYNEQFF | TGTGCCAGTGAGGGGACAGGGTCCTACAATGAGCAGTTCTTC
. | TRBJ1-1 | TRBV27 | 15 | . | CASSLSPQGWTEAFF | TGTGCCAGCAGTCTCTCCCCTCAGGGGTGGACTGAAGCTTTCTTT
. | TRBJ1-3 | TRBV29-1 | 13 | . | CSYGQSSGNTIYF | TGCAGCTACGGACAGTCCTCTGGAAACACCATATATTTT
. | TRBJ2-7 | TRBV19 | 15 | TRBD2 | CASSIVASGGMEQYF | TGTGCCAGTAGTATAGTGGCTAGCGGGGGCATGGAGCAGTACTTC
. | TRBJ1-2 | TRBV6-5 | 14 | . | CASIGVGGHYGYTF | TGTGCCAGCATTGGGGTGGGGGGTCACTATGGCTACACCTTC
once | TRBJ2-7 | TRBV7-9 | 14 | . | CASSSDLSSYEQYF | TGTGCCAGCAGCTCAGACCTGAGCTCCTACGAGCAGTACTTC
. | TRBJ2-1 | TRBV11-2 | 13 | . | CASSLEAGDEQFF | TGTGCCAGCAGCTTGGAGGCTGGGGATGAGCAGTTCTTC
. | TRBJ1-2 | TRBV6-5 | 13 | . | CASSFRVGNGYTF | TGTGCCAGCAGTTTCAGGGTGGGCAATGGCTACACCTTC
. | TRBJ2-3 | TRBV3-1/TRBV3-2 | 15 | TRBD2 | CASSLSGRATDTQYF | TGTGCCAGCAGCCTAAGCGGGAGGGCCACAGATACGCAGTATTTT
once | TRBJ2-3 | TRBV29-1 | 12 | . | CSSYLRPDTQYF | TGCAGCTCCTACTTGCGGCCAGATACGCAGTATTTT
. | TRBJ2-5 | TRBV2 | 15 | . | CASSPRGGSQETQYF | TGTGCCAGCAGTCCCCGGGGTGGCAGTCAAGAGACCCAGTACTTC
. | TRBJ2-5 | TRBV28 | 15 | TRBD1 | CASSPLDRGQETQYF | TGTGCCAGCAGTCCCTTAGACAGGGGCCAAGAGACCCAGTACTTC
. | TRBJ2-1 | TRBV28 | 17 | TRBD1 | CASSFRGWGQAYNEQFF | TGTGCCAGCAGTTTCAGGGGGTGGGGACAGGCCTACAATGAGCAGTTCTTC
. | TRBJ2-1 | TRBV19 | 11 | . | CASSSILEQFF | TGTGCCAGTAGTTCGATATTGGAGCAGTTCTTC
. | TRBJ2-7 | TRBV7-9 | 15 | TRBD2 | CASSSSGRAVGEQYF | TGTGCCAGCAGCTCAAGCGGGAGGGCCGTGGGGGAGCAGTACTTC
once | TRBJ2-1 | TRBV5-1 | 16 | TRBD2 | CASSQMGGRHGNEQFF | TGCGCCAGCAGCCAGATGGGCGGGAGGCACGGCAATGAGCAGTTCTTC
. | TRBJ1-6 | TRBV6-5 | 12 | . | CASRQGLTSLHF | TGTGCCAGCAGACAGGGTTTGACTTCCCTCCACTTT
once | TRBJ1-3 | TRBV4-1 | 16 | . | CASSQETVPSGNTIYF | TGCGCCAGCAGCCAAGAGACGGTACCCTCTGGAAACACCATATATTTT
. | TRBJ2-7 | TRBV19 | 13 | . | CASSTRADYEQYF | TGTGCCAGTAGTACTCGGGCCGACTACGAGCAGTACTTC
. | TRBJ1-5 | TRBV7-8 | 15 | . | CASSPGTGGTGPQHF | TGTGCCAGCAGCCCCGGGACCGGGGGAACGGGGCCCCAGCATTTT
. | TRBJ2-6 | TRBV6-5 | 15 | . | CASSSGQSGANVLTF | TGTGCCAGCAGCTCAGGACAGTCTGGGGCCAACGTCCTGACTTTC
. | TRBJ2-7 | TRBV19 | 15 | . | CASSYSRGGTYEQYF | TGTGCCAGTAGCTACTCCCGCGGGGGCACCTACGAGCAGTACTTC
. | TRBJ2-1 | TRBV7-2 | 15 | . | CASSHRDSSYNEQFF | TGTGCCAGCAGCCACAGGGATAGCTCCTACAATGAGCAGTTCTTC
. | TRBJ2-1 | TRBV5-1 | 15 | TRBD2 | CASSLVAGALDEQFF | TGCGCCAGCAGCTTGGTAGCGGGAGCCCTCGATGAGCAGTTCTTC
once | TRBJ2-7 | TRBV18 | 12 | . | CASSTTGYEQYF | TGTGCCAGCTCCACTACAGGTTACGAGCAGTACTTC
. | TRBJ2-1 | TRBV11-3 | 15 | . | CASSTTGNTYNEQFF | TGTGCCAGCAGCACGACAGGCAACACCTACAATGAGCAGTTCTTC
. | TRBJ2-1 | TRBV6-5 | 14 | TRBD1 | CASREGQNRDEQFF | TGTGCCAGCAGAGAGGGACAGAACCGCGATGAGCAGTTCTTC
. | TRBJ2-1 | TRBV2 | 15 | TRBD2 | CASSVAGGPGNEQFF | TGTGCCAGCAGTGTAGCGGGAGGGCCTGGCAATGAGCAGTTCTTC
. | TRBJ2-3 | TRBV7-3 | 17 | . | CASSLGGRGRSTDTQYF | TGTGCCAGCAGCTTAGGGGGCCGGGGGCGGAGCACAGATACGCAGTATTTT
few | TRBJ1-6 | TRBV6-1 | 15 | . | CASSEEEGSNSPLHF | TGTGCCAGCAGTGAAGAAGAGGGGAGTAATTCACCCCTCCACTTT
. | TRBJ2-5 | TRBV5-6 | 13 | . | CASSLAGKETQYF | TGTGCCAGCAGCTTGGCGGGCAAAGAGACCCAGTACTTC
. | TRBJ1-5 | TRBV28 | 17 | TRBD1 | CASSLERQGGSNQPQHF | TGTGCCAGCAGTTTAGAACGACAGGGGGGGTCCAATCAGCCCCAGCATTTT
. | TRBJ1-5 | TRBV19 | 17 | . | CASSIDLWAGGNQPQHF | TGTGCCAGTAGTATAGATCTTTGGGCAGGAGGCAATCAGCCCCAGCATTTT
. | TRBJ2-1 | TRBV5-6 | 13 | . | CASSHVTGNEQFF | TGTGCCAGCAGCCACGTTACGGGGAATGAGCAGTTCTTC
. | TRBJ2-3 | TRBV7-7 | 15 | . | CASSLGLTSTDTQYF | TGTGCTAGCAGCTTAGGTCTCACTAGCACAGATACGCAGTATTTT
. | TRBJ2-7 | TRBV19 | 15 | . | CASRALGTGTYEQYF | TGTGCCAGTAGGGCCCTTGGGACGGGTACCTACGAGCAGTACTTC
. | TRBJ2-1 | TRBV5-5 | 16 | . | CASGRAWGASRNEQFF | TGTGCCAGCGGACGAGCTTGGGGCGCTAGCAGGAATGAGCAGTTCTTC
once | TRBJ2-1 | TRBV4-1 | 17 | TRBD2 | CASSLRNREAAYNEQFF | TGCGCCAGCAGCCTTCGTAATCGGGAGGCGGCCTACAATGAGCAGTTCTTC
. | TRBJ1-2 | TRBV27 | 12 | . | CASSSLNSPATF | TGTGCCAGCAGCTCATTAAACTCCCCTGCCACCTTC
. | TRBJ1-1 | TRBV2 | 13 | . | CASSGGVNTEAFF | TGTGCCAGCAGTGGAGGGGTGAACACTGAAGCTTTCTTT
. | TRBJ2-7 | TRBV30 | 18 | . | CAWSPSNVGLYSTYEQYF | TGTGCCTGGAGTCCCTCAAATGTTGGGCTCTATTCTACCTACGAGCAGTACTTC
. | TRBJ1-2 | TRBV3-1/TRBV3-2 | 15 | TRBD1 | CASSQDPGGRNGYTF | TGTGCCAGCAGCCAAGATCCAGGGGGCAGGAATGGCTACACCTTC
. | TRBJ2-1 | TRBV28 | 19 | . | CASSRYGGYTKEGSNEQFF | TGTGCCAGCAGTCGTTATGGGGGATACACCAAGGAGGGATCCAATGAGCAGTTCTTC
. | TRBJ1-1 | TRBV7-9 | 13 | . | CASSLRGNTEAFF | TGTGCCAGCAGTCTCAGGGGGAACACTGAAGCTTTCTTT
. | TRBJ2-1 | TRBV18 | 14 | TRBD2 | CASSPRGLDNEQFF | TGTGCCAGCTCACCGCGCGGACTAGACAATGAGCAGTTCTTC
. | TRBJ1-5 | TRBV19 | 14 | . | CASSMSLVNQPQHF | TGTGCCAGTAGTATGAGCCTCGTCAATCAGCCCCAGCATTTT
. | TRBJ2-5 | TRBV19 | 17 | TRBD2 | CASRPRRLAGLQETQYF | TGTGCCAGTCGTCCACGCCGGCTAGCGGGACTCCAAGAGACCCAGTACTTC
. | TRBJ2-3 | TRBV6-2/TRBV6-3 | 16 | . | CASSYVAGDNADTQYF | TGTGCCAGCAGTTACGTGGCAGGGGATAACGCAGATACGCAGTATTTT
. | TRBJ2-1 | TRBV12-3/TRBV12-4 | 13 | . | CASLLSSYHEQFF | TGTGCCAGCCTACTGTCCTCCTACCATGAGCAGTTCTTC
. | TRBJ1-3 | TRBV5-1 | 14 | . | CASSRDTSGNTIYF | TGCGCCAGCAGCCGGGATACCTCTGGAAACACCATATATTTT
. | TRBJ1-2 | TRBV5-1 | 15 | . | CASSLAVGNLYGYTF | TGCGCCAGCAGCTTGGCCGTAGGGAATCTCTATGGCTACACCTTC
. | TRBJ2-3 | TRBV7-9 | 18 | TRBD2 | CASRVGRYSGSNTDTQYF | TGTGCCAGCAGAGTGGGCAGATATAGCGGGAGTAACACAGATACGCAGTATTTT